Listed below are T cell receptor beta chains from one sample, sequenced in a study of CD8 T cells in Susac syndrome. TCRdb re-analysed the immunoSEQ multiplex PCR reads in MiXCR, keeping a single row per CDR3 protein. The sample lists under 150,000 distinct CDR3 sequences, 94% occurring once. Source material: CD8+ T cells from PBMCs. The receptors originated from a human donor in good health. The CDR3 runs from the conserved cysteine through the conserved F or W. The D gene is left open where the match is weak. The listing skips clone size in some rows; elsewhere it reads once, few, many or a size class.

abundance: NA
j_gene: TRBJ2-1
v_gene: TRBV11-3
d_gene: NA
CDR3aa: CASSLAGLAPYNEQFF
CDR3nt: TGTGCCAGCAGCTTAGCGGGGCTAGCGCCCTACAATGAGCAGTTCTTC

abundance: NA
j_gene: TRBJ2-1
v_gene: TRBV3-1
d_gene: TRBD2
CDR3aa: CASSQGLAGVEQFF
CDR3nt: TGTGCCAGCAGCCAGGGACTAGCGGGAGTTGAGCAGTTCTTC

abundance: NA
j_gene: TRBJ1-2
v_gene: TRBV20-1
d_gene: NA
CDR3aa: CSATGTQEFYYGYTF
CDR3nt: TGCAGTGCGACCGGGACTCAGGAGTTCTACTATGGCTACACCTTC

abundance: NA
j_gene: TRBJ2-7
v_gene: TRBV6-5
d_gene: NA
CDR3aa: CASSSLRDLYEQYF
CDR3nt: TGTGCCAGCAGTTCTCTCCGGGACCTATACGAGCAGTACTTC

abundance: once
j_gene: TRBJ2-5
v_gene: TRBV6-5
d_gene: TRBD1
CDR3aa: CASSYQLQGAGETQYF
CDR3nt: TGTGCCAGCAGTTACCAGTTACAGGGGGCAGGGGAGACCCAGTACTTC

abundance: NA
j_gene: TRBJ1-5
v_gene: TRBV28
d_gene: TRBD1
CDR3aa: CASSPYRGNYQPQHF
CDR3nt: TGTGCCAGCAGTCCGTACAGGGGGAACTATCAGCCCCAGCATTTT

abundance: NA
j_gene: TRBJ1-1
v_gene: TRBV7-8
d_gene: NA
CDR3aa: CASSIRGPTEAFF
CDR3nt: TGTGCCAGCAGCATCAGGGGACCCACTGAAGCTTTCTTT

abundance: NA
j_gene: TRBJ2-2
v_gene: TRBV29-1
d_gene: TRBD1
CDR3aa: CSKQGYTGELFF
CDR3nt: TGCAGCAAACAGGGGTACACCGGGGAGCTGTTTTTT

abundance: NA
j_gene: TRBJ2-5
v_gene: TRBV5-1
d_gene: TRBD1
CDR3aa: CASSLSQLQGPRWETQYF
CDR3nt: TGCGCCAGCAGCTTGTCCCAGCTACAGGGGCCGAGGTGGGAGACCCAGTACTTC

abundance: NA
j_gene: TRBJ2-3
v_gene: TRBV25-1
d_gene: TRBD2
CDR3aa: CASINAATSGSRTDTQYF
CDR3nt: TGTGCCAGCATCAACGCCGCGACTAGCGGGAGTCGAACAGATACGCAGTATTTT

abundance: NA
j_gene: TRBJ2-7
v_gene: TRBV5-1
d_gene: NA
CDR3aa: CASSPGFTYEQYF
CDR3nt: TGCGCCAGCAGCCCCGGTTTCACATACGAGCAGTACTTC

abundance: NA
j_gene: TRBJ1-2
v_gene: TRBV4-1
d_gene: TRBD1
CDR3aa: CASRGTGNDYGYTF
CDR3nt: TGCGCCAGCAGGGGGACAGGGAATGACTATGGCTACACCTTC

abundance: once
j_gene: TRBJ2-7
v_gene: TRBV7-9
d_gene: TRBD1
CDR3aa: CASSLTDRGNPYEQYF
CDR3nt: TGTGCCAGCAGCTTAACGGACAGGGGGAATCCCTACGAGCAGTACTTC

abundance: NA
j_gene: TRBJ1-2
v_gene: TRBV12-3/TRBV12-4
d_gene: NA
CDR3aa: CASSPDRYGYTF
CDR3nt: TGTGCCAGCAGCCCCGACAGATATGGCTACACCTTC

abundance: NA
j_gene: TRBJ1-5
v_gene: TRBV27
d_gene: TRBD1
CDR3aa: CASSNLQGDQPQHF
CDR3nt: TGTGCCAGCAGTAACCTGCAGGGGGATCAGCCCCAGCATTTT

abundance: NA
j_gene: TRBJ2-3
v_gene: TRBV20-1
d_gene: NA
CDR3aa: CRDADTQYF
CDR3nt: TGCAGGGATGCAGATACGCAGTATTTT

abundance: NA
j_gene: TRBJ2-5
v_gene: TRBV7-9
d_gene: NA
CDR3aa: CASSLAGFRETQYF
CDR3nt: TGTGCCAGCAGCTTAGCGGGATTTAGAGAGACCCAGTACTTC

abundance: NA
j_gene: TRBJ1-2
v_gene: TRBV7-9
d_gene: TRBD1
CDR3aa: CASSLVQGAYGYTF
CDR3nt: TGTGCCAGCAGCTTAGTCCAGGGGGCATATGGCTACACCTTC

abundance: NA
j_gene: TRBJ1-1
v_gene: TRBV29-1
d_gene: NA
CDR3aa: CSGMDPTQAFF
CDR3nt: TGCAGCGGAATGGACCCAACCCAAGCTTTCTTT

abundance: NA
j_gene: TRBJ2-3
v_gene: TRBV7-8
d_gene: NA
CDR3aa: CASSLGLAFTDTQYF
CDR3nt: TGTGCCAGCAGCTTGGGCCTAGCGTTCACAGATACGCAGTATTTT

abundance: NA
j_gene: TRBJ2-7
v_gene: TRBV29-1
d_gene: TRBD2
CDR3aa: CSASSGISYEQYF
CDR3nt: TGCAGCGCCTCTAGCGGGATCTCTTACGAGCAGTACTTC

abundance: NA
j_gene: TRBJ2-7
v_gene: TRBV28
d_gene: NA
CDR3aa: CASSLGTGSGQYF
CDR3nt: TGTGCCAGCAGTTTGGGAACAGGATCGGGGCAGTACTTC

abundance: once
j_gene: TRBJ1-2
v_gene: TRBV27
d_gene: NA
CDR3aa: CASSLSPRTNYGYTF
CDR3nt: TGTGCCAGCAGTTTGTCACCCCGGACAAACTATGGCTACACCTTC

abundance: NA
j_gene: TRBJ2-7
v_gene: TRBV20-1
d_gene: NA
CDR3aa: CSAIIAAPFYEQYF
CDR3nt: TGCAGTGCAATAATAGCAGCTCCTTTCTACGAGCAGTACTTC

abundance: few
j_gene: TRBJ1-2
v_gene: TRBV3-1
d_gene: NA
CDR3aa: CASSQIGDYGYTF
CDR3nt: TGTGCCAGCAGCCAAATAGGGGACTATGGCTACACCTTC

abundance: NA
j_gene: TRBJ2-3
v_gene: TRBV29-1
d_gene: NA
CDR3aa: CSVETRDRTDTQYF
CDR3nt: TGCAGCGTTGAAACTCGGGACCGCACAGATACGCAGTATTTT

abundance: NA
j_gene: TRBJ1-5
v_gene: TRBV24-1
d_gene: NA
CDR3aa: CATSDSTVHNQPQHF
CDR3nt: TGTGCCACCAGTGATTCGACAGTCCATAATCAGCCCCAGCATTTT

abundance: NA
j_gene: TRBJ2-2
v_gene: TRBV29-1
d_gene: NA
CDR3aa: CSVEEEANTGELFF
CDR3nt: TGCAGCGTTGAAGAGGAGGCTAACACCGGGGAGCTGTTTTTT

abundance: few
j_gene: TRBJ2-7
v_gene: TRBV29-1
d_gene: NA
CDR3aa: CSVSLQGSNEQYF
CDR3nt: TGCAGCGTCTCGCTACAGGGCTCCAACGAGCAGTACTTC

abundance: NA
j_gene: TRBJ2-7
v_gene: TRBV28
d_gene: NA
CDR3aa: CASSLIRDTSYEQYF
CDR3nt: TGTGCCAGCAGTTTAATTCGGGACACCTCCTACGAGCAGTACTTC

abundance: NA
j_gene: TRBJ2-1
v_gene: TRBV11-2
d_gene: TRBD2
CDR3aa: CASRLAEGMYNEQFF
CDR3nt: TGTGCCAGCAGACTAGCGGAGGGGATGTACAATGAGCAGTTCTTC

abundance: NA
j_gene: TRBJ2-1
v_gene: TRBV27
d_gene: TRBD1
CDR3aa: CASAYGTGGGNEQFF
CDR3nt: TGTGCCAGCGCTTACGGGACAGGGGGTGGTAATGAGCAGTTCTTC

abundance: NA
j_gene: TRBJ2-3
v_gene: TRBV4-3
d_gene: NA
CDR3aa: CASSPRTASSTDTQYF
CDR3nt: TGCGCCAGCAGCCCCCGGACAGCCTCTAGCACAGATACGCAGTATTTT

abundance: NA
j_gene: TRBJ2-1
v_gene: TRBV28
d_gene: NA
CDR3aa: CASSLQGDEQFF
CDR3nt: TGTGCCAGCAGTCTCCAGGGTGATGAGCAGTTCTTC

abundance: NA
j_gene: TRBJ2-4
v_gene: TRBV28
d_gene: NA
CDR3aa: CASSNPQGVKNIQYF
CDR3nt: TGTGCCAGCAGCAATCCTCAGGGCGTCAAAAACATTCAGTACTTC

abundance: few
j_gene: TRBJ2-7
v_gene: TRBV27
d_gene: NA
CDR3aa: CASSLGDRPYEQYF
CDR3nt: TGTGCCAGCAGTTTAGGGGACCGACCCTACGAGCAGTACTTC

abundance: NA
j_gene: TRBJ2-3
v_gene: TRBV27
d_gene: NA
CDR3aa: CASSLKSLLGFRTDTQYF
CDR3nt: TGTGCCAGCAGTCTCAAATCCCTACTAGGTTTTCGCACAGATACGCAGTATTTT

abundance: NA
j_gene: TRBJ2-1
v_gene: TRBV20-1
d_gene: NA
CDR3aa: CSARVTLYNEQFF
CDR3nt: TGCAGTGCTAGAGTGACCCTTTACAATGAGCAGTTCTTC

abundance: NA
j_gene: TRBJ2-7
v_gene: TRBV6-6
d_gene: TRBD2
CDR3aa: CASWSGGSYEQYF
CDR3nt: TGTGCCAGCTGGAGCGGGGGCTCCTACGAGCAGTACTTC

abundance: NA
j_gene: TRBJ2-5
v_gene: TRBV27
d_gene: NA
CDR3aa: CASSLLADLQETQYF
CDR3nt: TGTGCCAGCAGTTTACTCGCGGACCTACAGGAGACCCAGTACTTC

abundance: once
j_gene: TRBJ1-1
v_gene: TRBV30
d_gene: NA
CDR3aa: CAWDAVGTTEAFF
CDR3nt: TGTGCCTGGGACGCCGTCGGGACGACTGAAGCTTTCTTT

abundance: NA
j_gene: TRBJ2-7
v_gene: TRBV12-3/TRBV12-4
d_gene: NA
CDR3aa: CASSMAQVYEQYF
CDR3nt: TGTGCCAGCAGTATGGCACAGGTCTACGAGCAGTACTTC

abundance: NA
j_gene: TRBJ2-6
v_gene: TRBV5-4
d_gene: NA
CDR3aa: CASSTGANVLTF
CDR3nt: TGTGCCAGCAGCACTGGGGCCAACGTCCTGACTTTC

abundance: NA
j_gene: TRBJ1-2
v_gene: TRBV6-5
d_gene: TRBD1
CDR3aa: CASSLTGRYGYTF
CDR3nt: TGTGCCAGCAGCCTGACAGGGCGATATGGCTACACCTTC

abundance: NA
j_gene: TRBJ1-1
v_gene: TRBV29-1
d_gene: NA
CDR3aa: CSVEWGLNTEAFF
CDR3nt: TGCAGCGTTGAATGGGGGCTGAACACTGAAGCTTTCTTT

abundance: NA
j_gene: TRBJ1-2
v_gene: TRBV7-9
d_gene: TRBD1
CDR3aa: CASSQQGAHGGYTF
CDR3nt: TGTGCCAGCAGCCAACAGGGGGCGCATGGTGGCTACACCTTC

abundance: NA
j_gene: TRBJ2-7
v_gene: TRBV20-1
d_gene: NA
CDR3aa: CSATARDLDYEQYF
CDR3nt: TGCAGTGCCACAGCCCGGGACTTAGACTACGAGCAGTACTTC

abundance: once
j_gene: TRBJ1-1
v_gene: TRBV5-1
d_gene: NA
CDR3aa: CASSLWDASNTEAFF
CDR3nt: TGCGCCAGCAGCTTGTGGGATGCCTCGAACACTGAAGCTTTCTTT

abundance: NA
j_gene: TRBJ2-4
v_gene: TRBV4-3
d_gene: TRBD1
CDR3aa: CASSPGTALAKNIQYF
CDR3nt: TGCGCCAGCAGCCCTGGGACAGCCCTAGCCAAAAACATTCAGTACTTC

abundance: NA
j_gene: TRBJ2-7
v_gene: TRBV20-1
d_gene: TRBD2
CDR3aa: CSAWLAGGTYEQYF
CDR3nt: TGCAGTGCGTGGCTAGCGGGAGGTACCTACGAGCAGTACTTC

abundance: NA
j_gene: TRBJ2-1
v_gene: TRBV18
d_gene: NA
CDR3aa: CASSPNQDEQFF
CDR3nt: TGTGCCAGCTCACCAAATCAGGATGAGCAGTTCTTC

abundance: few
j_gene: TRBJ2-3
v_gene: TRBV7-9
d_gene: NA
CDR3aa: CASSFRTDTQYF
CDR3nt: TGTGCCAGCAGCTTTAGAACCGATACGCAGTATTTT

abundance: NA
j_gene: TRBJ2-7
v_gene: TRBV28
d_gene: NA
CDR3aa: CASSFRGLSSYEQYF
CDR3nt: TGTGCCAGCAGTTTTAGGGGTCTATCGTCCTACGAGCAGTACTTC